Below are 14 T cell receptor beta chains sequenced from a single sample in a study of shared clonotypes between healthy human individuals. Generated by immunoSEQ multiplex PCR, the TCRdb table keeps only in-frame clones and is missing some. The table lists some 2.1 million clones, approximately 92% of them singletons. CD45RO-negative, CCR7-positively selected cells formed the naive CD8 fraction, excluding terminally differentiated effector memory CD45RA+ cells. Sample: naive CD8+ T cells from PBMCs. These receptors were obtained from a young man in good health. Some clones in this sample may be carry-over from other donors' samples.

In regard to this clone: This sample also contains other DNA sequences that code for the same CDR3. This rearrangement joins TRBV11-2 to TRBJ2-7; no clear D. V gave up 2 bases and J gave up 3 bases, with 8 bases separating them. The CDR3 is 13 amino acids. Germline assignment: CDR1 SGHAT and CDR2 FQNNGV. CDR3 DNA: TGTGCCAGCAGCTTATGGGGAAGCTACGAGCAGTACTTC. The encoded protein is CASSLWGSYEQYF.

The rearrangement joins TRBV7-9 to TRBJ2-7; TRBD2 might be the D (5 bases). Between the trimmed V and J ends, which lost 7 bases and 2 bases, there was a span of 15 bases. The CDR3 totals 14 residues. Germline V gene data show CDR1 as SEHNR and CDR2 as FQNEAQ (reference sequence). The CDR3: CASTHGGTPYEQYF. CDR3 DNA: TGTGCCAGCACCCATGGAGGCACGCCCTACGAGCAGTACTTC. The whole variable domain, filled in from reference TRBV7-9 and TRBJ2-7, reads DTGVSQNPRHKITKRGQNVTFRCDPISEHNRLYWYRQTLGQGPEFLTYFQNEAQLEKSRLLSDRFSAERPKGSFSTLEIQRTEQGDSAMYLCASTHGGTPYEQYFGPGTRLTVT.

This chain connects TRBV28 to TRBJ1-5; D not certain. CDR3 length: 13 residues. The V and J ends lost 5 bases and 7 bases respectively, with 12 bases between them. The germline CDR1 and CDR2 sequences are MDHEN and SYDVKM. This chain's CDR3 is CASSMTREQPQHF. The CDR3, as DNA: TGTGCCAGCAGTATGACTCGGGAGCAGCCCCAGCATTTT.

The V call is TRBV28, the J call TRBJ2-7; D remains unclear. V lost 3 bases and J 10 bases, leaving 13 bases between the germline ends. The germline V gene encodes CDR1 MDHEN and CDR2 SYDVKM. This CDR3 comprises 12 residues. In nucleotides, the CDR3 is TGTGCCAGCAGTTTTTGGCGTCCCACACAGTACTTC. This gives the protein CASSFWRPTQYF.

This chain connects TRBV10-3 to TRBJ1-3; D gene unclear. This CDR3 spans 15 amino acids. CDR1 ENHRY and CDR2 SYGVKD come from the germline V gene. The V end was cut by 6 bases, the J end by 1 base, with 13 bases between. The CDR3 DNA reads as TGTGCCATCAGCAAGACCGAATGGTCTGGAAACACCATATATTTT. Its translation: CAISKTEWSGNTIYF.

This clone came up a few times. The V and J genes are TRBV19 and TRBJ1-1, with D maybe TRBD1 (6 bases). This CDR3 comprises 14 residues. The V end was cut by 5 bases, the J end by 1 base, with 11 bases between. Germline V gene data show CDR1 as LNHDA and CDR2 as SQIVND (reference sequence). The CDR3 coding sequence is TGTGCCAGTAGTGAAGACAGGAGGAACACTGAAGCTTTCTTT. Translated: CASSEDRRNTEAFF.

This chain uses TRBV6-6 with TRBJ2-2, with D possibly TRBD2 on 6 matching bases. V dropped 6 bases and J dropped 6 bases, with 17 bases sitting between them. CDR3 length equals 15 residues. The germline V gene encodes CDR1 MNHNY and CDR2 SVGAGI (reference sequence). The CDR3 nucleotides read TGTGCCAGCAGCAGATGGGCCGGGGGAGCCGGGGAGCTGTTTTTT. Translated, it gives CASSRWAGGAGELFF.

V is TRBV4-3 and J is TRBJ2-2, with TRBD2 matching over 7 bases. CDR3 length: 15 residues. V gave up 2 bases and J gave up 6 bases; unmatched junction bases: 6. The germline CDR1 and CDR2 sequences are LGHNA and YSLEER. The CDR3 loop reads CASSQLTTSAGELFF. The CDR3 DNA reads TGCGCCAGCAGCCAACTTACAACTAGCGCCGGGGAGCTGTTTTTT.

The rearrangement links TRBV28 to TRBJ1-2; D remains unclear. The CDR3 is 15 residues long. The ends were cut back, 3 bases at V and 4 bases at J, with 15 bases in the middle. Germline values: CDR1 MDHEN, CDR2 SYDVKM. The chain's CDR3 is CASSFEPPTSYGYTF. The CDR3 nucleotides are TGTGCCAGCAGTTTTGAGCCCCCGACGTCCTATGGCTACACCTTC.

V and J are TRBV9 and TRBJ2-4; perhaps TRBD1 as D (6 bases). This CDR3 has 14 residues. Germline lookup yields CDR1 SGDLS and CDR2 YYNGEE. The germline V and J ends were trimmed by 0 bases and 4 bases, with 8 bases remaining between them. The CDR3 here is CASSVGTAKNIQYF. The CDR3 DNA sequence: TGTGCCAGCAGCGTAGGGACAGCTAAAAACATTCAGTACTTC.

This clone was seen a single time. V gene TRBV7-9 combines with J gene TRBJ2-5, with a possible D match to TRBD2 (5 bases). Germline CDR1 and CDR2: SEHNR and FQNEAQ (reference sequence). V lost 4 bases and J lost 5, with 5 bases in between. The CDR3 is 11 residues long. DNA of the CDR3: TGTGCCAGCAGCTGGAGGGAGACCCAGTACTTC. Its protein is CASSWRETQYF. Drawing the rest from reference TRBV7-9 and TRBJ2-5, the complete variable domain is DTGVSQNPRHKITKRGQNVTFRCDPISEHNRLYWYRQTLGQGPEFLTYFQNEAQLEKSRLLSDRFSAERPKGSFSTLEIQRTEQGDSAMYLCASSWRETQYFGPGTRLLVL.

This clone was recorded only once. This rearrangement joins TRBV5-5 to TRBJ1-2; 9 bases fit TRBD1. The junction had 9 bases not matched to a gene; V was cut back by 6 bases and J by 0 bases. Germline CDR1 and CDR2: SGHKS and YYEKEE (reference sequence). The CDR3 consists of 16 residues. CDR3 amino acids: CASNFMTGGTNYGYTF. The CDR3 region has the DNA TGTGCCAGCAACTTCATGACAGGGGGAACTAACTATGGCTACACCTTC.

This rearrangement joins TRBV2 to TRBJ1-2, with D maybe TRBD1 (5 bases). CDR1 and CDR2 from the germline V gene are SNHLY and FYNNEI. V lost 0 bases and J 1 base, leaving 18 bases between the germline ends. The CDR3 is made up of 18 amino acids. The CDR3 nucleotides are TGTGCCAGCAGTGAAGCGCAAACAGGCCAGACCTATAACTATGGCTACACCTTC. Translation gives CASSEAQTGQTYNYGYTF.

This chain links TRBV7-7 with TRBJ1-1; TRBD1 agrees at 10 bases. CDR1 SSHAT and CDR2 FNYEAQ come from the germline V gene (reference sequence). V dropped 5 bases and J dropped 6; count of bases not matched to a gene: 6. The CDR3 extends over 14 amino acids. The CDR3, as DNA: TGTGCCAGCAGCGCCGACAGGGGGCGGTCTGAAGCTTTCTTT. It encodes CASSADRGRSEAFF.